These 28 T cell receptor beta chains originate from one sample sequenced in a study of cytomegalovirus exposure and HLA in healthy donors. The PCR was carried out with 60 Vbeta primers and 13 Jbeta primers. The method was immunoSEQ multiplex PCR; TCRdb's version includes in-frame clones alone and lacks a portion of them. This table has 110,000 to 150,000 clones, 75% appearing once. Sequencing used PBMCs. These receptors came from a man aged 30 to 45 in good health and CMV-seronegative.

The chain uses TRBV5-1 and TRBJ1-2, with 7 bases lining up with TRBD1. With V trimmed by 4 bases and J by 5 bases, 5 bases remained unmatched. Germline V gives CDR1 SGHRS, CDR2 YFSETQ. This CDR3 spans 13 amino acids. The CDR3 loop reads CASSHGQEYGYTF. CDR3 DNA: TGCGCCAGCAGCCACGGACAGGAGTATGGCTACACCTTC.

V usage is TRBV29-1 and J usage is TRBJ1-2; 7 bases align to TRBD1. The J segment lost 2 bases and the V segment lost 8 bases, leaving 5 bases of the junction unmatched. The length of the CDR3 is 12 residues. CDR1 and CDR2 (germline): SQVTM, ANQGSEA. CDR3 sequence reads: CSSKGGNYGYTF. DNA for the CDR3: TGCAGCTCAAAAGGGGGCAACTATGGCTACACCTTC.

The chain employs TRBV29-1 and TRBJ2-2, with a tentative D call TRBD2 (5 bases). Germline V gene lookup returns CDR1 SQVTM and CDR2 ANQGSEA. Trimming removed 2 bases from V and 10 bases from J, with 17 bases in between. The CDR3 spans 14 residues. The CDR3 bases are TGCAGCGTTGAATACCGGGGATCCCCGGAGGAGCTGTTTTTT. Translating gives CSVEYRGSPEELFF.

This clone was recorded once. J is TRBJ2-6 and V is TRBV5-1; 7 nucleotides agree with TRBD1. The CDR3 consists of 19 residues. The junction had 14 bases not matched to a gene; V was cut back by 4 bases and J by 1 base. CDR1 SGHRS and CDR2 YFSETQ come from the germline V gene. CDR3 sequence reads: CASSRTPGTALSGANVLTF. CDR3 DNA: TGCGCCAGCAGCCGAACCCCCGGGACAGCGCTTTCTGGGGCCAACGTCCTGACTTTC.

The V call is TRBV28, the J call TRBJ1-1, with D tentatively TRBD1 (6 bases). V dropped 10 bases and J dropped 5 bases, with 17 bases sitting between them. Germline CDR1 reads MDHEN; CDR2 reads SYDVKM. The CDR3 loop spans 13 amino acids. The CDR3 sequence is CAIQNRAVTEAFF. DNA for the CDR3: TGTGCCATCCAGAACAGGGCTGTGACTGAAGCTTTCTTT.

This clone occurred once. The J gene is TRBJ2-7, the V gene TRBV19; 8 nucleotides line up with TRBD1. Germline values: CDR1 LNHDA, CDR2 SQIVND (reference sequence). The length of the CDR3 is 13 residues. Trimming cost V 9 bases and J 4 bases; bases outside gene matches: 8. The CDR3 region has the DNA TGTGCCAGCGGTGAACAGGGGGAGTACGAGCAGTACTTC. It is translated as CASGEQGEYEQYF.

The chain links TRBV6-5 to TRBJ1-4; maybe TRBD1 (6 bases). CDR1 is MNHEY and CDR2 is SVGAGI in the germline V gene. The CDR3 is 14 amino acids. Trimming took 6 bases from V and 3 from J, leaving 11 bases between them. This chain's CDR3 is CASRGDKANEKLFF. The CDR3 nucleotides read TGTGCCAGCAGGGGGGACAAGGCTAATGAAAAACTGTTTTTT.

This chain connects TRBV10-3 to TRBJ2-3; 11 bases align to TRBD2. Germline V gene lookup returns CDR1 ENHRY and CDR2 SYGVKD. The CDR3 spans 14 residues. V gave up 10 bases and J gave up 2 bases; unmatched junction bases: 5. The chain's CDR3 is CATTSGGYTDTQYF. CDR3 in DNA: TGTGCCACCACTAGCGGGGGATACACAGATACGCAGTATTTT.

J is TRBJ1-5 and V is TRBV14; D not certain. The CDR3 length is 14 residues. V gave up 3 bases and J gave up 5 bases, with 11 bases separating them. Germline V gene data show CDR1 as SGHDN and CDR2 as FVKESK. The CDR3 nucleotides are TGTGCCAGCAGCCAGGCAGGACTGGATCAGCCCCAGCATTTT. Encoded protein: CASSQAGLDQPQHF. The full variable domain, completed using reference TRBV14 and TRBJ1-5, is EAGVTQFPSHSVIEKGQTVTLRCDPISGHDNLYWYRRVMGKEIKFLLHFVKESKQDESGMPNNRFLAERTGGTYSTLKVQPAELEDSGVYFCASSQAGLDQPQHFGDGTRLSIL.

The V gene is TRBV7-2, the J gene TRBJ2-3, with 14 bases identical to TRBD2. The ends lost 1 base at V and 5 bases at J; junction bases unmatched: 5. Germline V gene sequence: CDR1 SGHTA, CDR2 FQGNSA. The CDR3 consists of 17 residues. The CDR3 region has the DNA TGTGCCAGCAGCTTAGGGGGACTAGCGGGAGAGAAAGATACGCAGTATTTT. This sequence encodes CASSLGGLAGEKDTQYF.

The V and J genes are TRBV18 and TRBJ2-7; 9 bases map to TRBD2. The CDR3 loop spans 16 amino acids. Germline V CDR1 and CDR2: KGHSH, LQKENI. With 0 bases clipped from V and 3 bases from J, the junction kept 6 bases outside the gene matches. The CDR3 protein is CASSPPGGRALYEQYF. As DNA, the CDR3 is TGTGCCAGCTCACCACCGGGCGGGAGGGCCCTCTACGAGCAGTACTTC. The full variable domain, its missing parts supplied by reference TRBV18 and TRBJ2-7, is NAGVMQNPRHLVRRRGQEARLRCSPMKGHSHVYWYRQLPEEGLKFMVYLQKENIIDESGMPKERFSAEFPKEGPSILRIQQVVRGDSAAYFCASSPPGGRALYEQYFGPGTRLTVT.

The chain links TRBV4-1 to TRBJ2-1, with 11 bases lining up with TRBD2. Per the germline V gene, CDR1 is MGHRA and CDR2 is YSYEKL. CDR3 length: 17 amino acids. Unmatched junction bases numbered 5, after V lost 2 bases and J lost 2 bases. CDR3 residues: CASSQPISGRAYNEQFF. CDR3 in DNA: TGCGCCAGCAGCCAACCTATTAGCGGGAGGGCCTACAATGAGCAGTTCTTC.

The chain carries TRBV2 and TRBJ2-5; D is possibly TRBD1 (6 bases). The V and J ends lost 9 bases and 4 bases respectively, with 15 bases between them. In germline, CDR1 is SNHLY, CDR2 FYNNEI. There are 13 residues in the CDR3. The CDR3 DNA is TGTGCCAGTAAATTGGGGGCCGGAGAGACCCAGTACTTC. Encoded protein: CASKLGAGETQYF.

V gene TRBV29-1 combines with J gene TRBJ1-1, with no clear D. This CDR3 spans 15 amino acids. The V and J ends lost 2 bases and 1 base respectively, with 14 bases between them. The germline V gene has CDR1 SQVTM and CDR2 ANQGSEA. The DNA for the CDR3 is TGCAGCGTTGAAAAGTCCTGGGGAGGGAACACTGAAGCTTTCTTT. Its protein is CSVEKSWGGNTEAFF. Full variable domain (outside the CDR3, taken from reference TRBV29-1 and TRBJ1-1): SAVISQKPSRDICQRGTSLTIQCQVDSQVTMMFWYRQQPGQSLTLIATANQGSEATYESGFVIDKFPISRPNLTFSTLTVSNMSPEDSSIYLCSVEKSWGGNTEAFFGQGTRLTVV.

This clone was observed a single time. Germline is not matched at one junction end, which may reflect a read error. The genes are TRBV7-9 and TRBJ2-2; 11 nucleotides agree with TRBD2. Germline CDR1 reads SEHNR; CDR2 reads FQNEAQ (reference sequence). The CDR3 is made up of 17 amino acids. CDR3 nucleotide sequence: TGTTCCAGCAGCTTAGATCCTAGCGGGAGGTTTACCGGGGAGCTGTTTTTT. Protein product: CSSSLDPSGRFTGELFF.

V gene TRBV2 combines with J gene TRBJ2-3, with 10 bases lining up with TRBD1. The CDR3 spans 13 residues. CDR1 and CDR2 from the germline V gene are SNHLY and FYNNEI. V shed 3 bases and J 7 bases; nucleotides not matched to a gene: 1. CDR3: CASSDDRGHTQYF. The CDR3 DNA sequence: TGTGCCAGCAGTGACGACAGGGGGCATACGCAGTATTTT. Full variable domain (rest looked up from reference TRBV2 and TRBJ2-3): EPEVTQTPSHQVTQMGQEVILRCVPISNHLYFYWYRQILGQKVEFLVSFYNNEISEKSEIFDDQFSVERPDGSNFTLKIRSTKLEDSAMYFCASSDDRGHTQYFGPGTRLTVL.

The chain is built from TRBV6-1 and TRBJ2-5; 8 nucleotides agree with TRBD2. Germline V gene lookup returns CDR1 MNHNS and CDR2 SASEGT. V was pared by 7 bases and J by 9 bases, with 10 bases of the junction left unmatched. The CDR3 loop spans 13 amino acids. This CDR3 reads CASKRDTRGAQYF. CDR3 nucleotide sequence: TGTGCCAGCAAGAGGGATACGCGGGGGGCCCAGTACTTC.

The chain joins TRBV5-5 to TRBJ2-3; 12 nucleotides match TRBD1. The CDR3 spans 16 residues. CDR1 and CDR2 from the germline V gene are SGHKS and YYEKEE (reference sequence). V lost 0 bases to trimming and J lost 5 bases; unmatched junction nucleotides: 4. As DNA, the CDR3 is TGTGCCAGCAGCTTGGGGGGACAGGGGGCCGGAGATACGCAGTATTTT. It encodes CASSLGGQGAGDTQYF.

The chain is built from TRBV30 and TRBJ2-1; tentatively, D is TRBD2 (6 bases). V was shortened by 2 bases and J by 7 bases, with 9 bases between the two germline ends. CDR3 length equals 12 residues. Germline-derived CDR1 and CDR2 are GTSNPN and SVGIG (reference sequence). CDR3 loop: CAWSTGSNEQFF. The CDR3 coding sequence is TGTGCCTGGAGTACCGGGAGTAATGAGCAGTTCTTC.

The CDR3 region is CSGRSLSTDTQYF. CDR3 bases: TGCAGCGGACGGAGCCTTAGCACAGATACGCAGTATTTT. The V call is TRBV29-1, the J call TRBJ2-3; D uncertain. Trimming left V 7 bases short and J 0 bases short, with 11 bases between. This CDR3 region has 13 residues. Germline V CDR1 and CDR2: SQVTM, ANQGSEA.

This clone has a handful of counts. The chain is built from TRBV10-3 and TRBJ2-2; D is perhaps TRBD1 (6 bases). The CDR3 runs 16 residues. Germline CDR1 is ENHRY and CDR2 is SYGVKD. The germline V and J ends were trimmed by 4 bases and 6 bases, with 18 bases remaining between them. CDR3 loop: CAISGGKGQVAGELFF. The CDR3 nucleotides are TGTGCCATCAGTGGGGGGAAGGGACAAGTGGCCGGGGAGCTGTTTTTT.

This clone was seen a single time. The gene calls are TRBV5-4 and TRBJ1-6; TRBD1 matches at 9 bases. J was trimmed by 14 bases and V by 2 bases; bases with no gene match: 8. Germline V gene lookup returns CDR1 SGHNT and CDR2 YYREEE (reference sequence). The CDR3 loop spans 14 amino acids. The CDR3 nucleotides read TGTGCCAGCAGCTTAGTTCCGGGACAGGGAACCCTCCACTTT. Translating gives CASSLVPGQGTLHF.

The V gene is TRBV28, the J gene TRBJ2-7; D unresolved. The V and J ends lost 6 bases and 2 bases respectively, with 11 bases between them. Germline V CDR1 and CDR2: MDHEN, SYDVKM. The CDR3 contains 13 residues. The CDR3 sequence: CASSPTRTYEQYF. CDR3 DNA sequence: TGTGCCAGCAGCCCGACGAGGACCTACGAGCAGTACTTC.

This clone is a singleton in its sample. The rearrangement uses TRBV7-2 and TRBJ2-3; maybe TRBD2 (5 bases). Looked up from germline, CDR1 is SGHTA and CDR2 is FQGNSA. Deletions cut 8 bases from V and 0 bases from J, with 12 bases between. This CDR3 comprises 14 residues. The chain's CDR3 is CASAGGGSTDTQYF. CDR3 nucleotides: TGTGCCAGCGCTGGCGGCGGGAGCACAGATACGCAGTATTTT.

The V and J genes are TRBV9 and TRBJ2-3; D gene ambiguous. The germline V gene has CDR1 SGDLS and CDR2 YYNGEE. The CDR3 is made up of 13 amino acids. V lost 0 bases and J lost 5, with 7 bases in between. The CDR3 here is CASSVGKRDTQYF. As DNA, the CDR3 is TGTGCCAGCAGCGTAGGAAAGAGAGATACGCAGTATTTT.

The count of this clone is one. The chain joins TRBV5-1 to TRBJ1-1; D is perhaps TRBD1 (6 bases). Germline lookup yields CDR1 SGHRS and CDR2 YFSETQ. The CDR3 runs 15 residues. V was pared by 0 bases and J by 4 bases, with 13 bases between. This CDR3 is CASSLGRGAGTEAFF. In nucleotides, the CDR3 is TGCGCCAGCAGCTTGGGTCGGGGGGCAGGCACTGAAGCTTTCTTT.

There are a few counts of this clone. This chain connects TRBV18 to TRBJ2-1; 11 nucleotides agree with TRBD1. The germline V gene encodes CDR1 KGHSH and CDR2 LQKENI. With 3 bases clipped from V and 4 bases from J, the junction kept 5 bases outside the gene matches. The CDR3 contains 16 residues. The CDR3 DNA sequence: TGTGCCAGCTCACCGATGGGACAGGGGGTATACAATGAGCAGTTCTTC. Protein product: CASSPMGQGVYNEQFF. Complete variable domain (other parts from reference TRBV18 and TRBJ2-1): NAGVMQNPRHLVRRRGQEARLRCSPMKGHSHVYWYRQLPEEGLKFMVYLQKENIIDESGMPKERFSAEFPKEGPSILRIQQVVRGDSAAYFCASSPMGQGVYNEQFFGPGTRLTVL.

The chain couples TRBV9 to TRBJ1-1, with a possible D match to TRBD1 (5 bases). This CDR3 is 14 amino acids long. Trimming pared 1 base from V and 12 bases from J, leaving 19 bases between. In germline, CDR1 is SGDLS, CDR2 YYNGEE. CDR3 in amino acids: CASSVTQDHARTFF. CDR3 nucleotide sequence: TGTGCCAGCAGCGTAACACAGGACCACGCTCGGACTTTCTTT.